This TCR beta chain was sequenced during a study of T cell responses to AZD1222 COVID-19 vaccine. Background on the study: Both about-4-week and about-12-week second-dose recipients were combined. Study-level results: Researchers report vaccine-associated CD4 TCRs spanning spike, with dominance at 160-218 and 743-854. Just six people given AZD1222 tested seropositive at baseline. Elevations in Spike-specific TCR breadth and depth followed administration of two AZD1222 doses.

Regarding this clone: What it binds is not known.

The data were produced by immunoSEQ multiplex PCR, yet TCRdb's version contains in-frame clones alone and is incomplete. The repertoire holds some 95,000 clones, with less than 90% as singletons. Sequencing used peripheral blood, obtained on day 0 of AZD1222 vaccination. This TCR was sampled from an adult in good health.

The CDR3 loop is CASSLWGQPQHF. Written as DNA, the CDR3 is TGTGCCAGCAGTTTATGGGGGCAGCCCCAGCATTTT. The genes are TRBV27 and TRBJ1-5, with D tentatively TRBD1 (5 bases). Germline CDR1 is MNHEY and CDR2 is SMNVEV (reference sequence). Trimming removed 1 base from V and 7 bases from J, with 5 bases in between. The CDR3 totals 12 residues.